This T cell receptor beta chain is from a study of metastatic and nonmetastatic thyroid tumors. About the study: For malignant and benign thyroid patients, tumor or nodule tissue and blood were the sources whose repertoires were compared.

In germline, CDR1 is KGHDR, CDR2 SFDVKD. Deletions cut 3 bases from V and 5 bases from J, with 9 bases between. CDR3 size: 14 residues. Ahead of thyroid surgery, no patient had received treatment of any kind. Broader study findings: Significantly greater TCR beta diversity was reportedly found in malignant thyroid tumors than in benign nodules (in blood and tumor).

As for this clone: No antigen is known for it.

How the authors handled the data: Researchers built a distant-metastasis classifier for papillary thyroid cancer that drew on CDR3 differences across clinicopathological groups. TCRdb re-called the PCR reads via MiXCR. The V and J calls and clone size are TCRdb's, not the authors'. The sample shows some 41,000 clones, roughly 13% of them seen only once. This chain connects TRBV24-1 to TRBJ2-2, with D hard to call. This TCR derives from a female donor with papillary thyroid cancer or a benign thyroid nodule (not recorded which). Some clones in this sample may be carry-over from other donors' samples. Specimen: blood. CDR3 amino acids: CATSDQEKTGELFF. The DNA of the CDR3 is TGTGCCACCAGTGATCAAGAGAAAACCGGGGAGCTGTTTTTT.